A selection of T cell receptor beta chains follows, all from one sample in a study of T cells in AML relapse after transplant. TCRdb re-derived calls from the PCR reads in MiXCR, one entry per CDR3 protein. The data hold around 3,500 distinct CDR3 sequences, with about 11% observed a single time. The sample was bone marrow, either the whole sample or a sorted T cell fraction (not recorded which), taken in complete remission. All receptors come from a human donor who had a stem cell transplant for acute myeloid leukemia. T cells may partly derive from the graft donor. CDR3s include the opening cysteine and the closing phenylalanine or tryptophan. The D gene is left open where the match is weak. A row's size may be missing; if present it is once, few, many or a size class.

j_call d_call v_call clone_size cdr3_nt cdr3_aa
TRBJ2-2 TRBD2 TRBV6-2/TRBV6-3 medium-sized TGTGCCAGCAGTATCAGCGGGGCCGCCACCGGGGAGCTGTTTTTT CASSISGAATGELFF
TRBJ2-5 . TRBV5-1 once TGCGCCAGCAGCTTGGGGACCTCAAGGGGAGAGACCCAGCACTTC CASSLGTSRGETQHF
TRBJ1-1 . TRBV4-2 medium-sized TGTGCCAGCAGCCATTGGGGTGGGATAACTGAAGCTTTCTTT CASSHWGGITEAFF
TRBJ2-6 TRBD1 TRBV7-2 . TGTGCCAGCAGCTTAGGGACAGGGGCCTCTGGGGCCAACGACCTGACTTTC CASSLGTGASGANDLTF
TRBJ1-6 . TRBV7-3 few TGTGCCAGCAGCTCTCAGGGTAATTCACCCCTCCACTTT CASSSQGNSPLHF
TRBJ1-5 . TRBV6-1 medium-sized TGTGCCTTGGGCCAGGCCCATCAGCCCCAGCATTTT CALGQAHQPQHF
TRBJ1-6 TRBD1 TRBV27 few TGTGCCAGCAGTAACGCGGGACAGCGGGCTGGTTCACCCCTCCACTTT CASSNAGQRAGSPLHF
TRBJ2-2 . TRBV5-1 large TGCGCCAGCAGCCCTGGACAGCACGGGGAGCTGTTTTTT CASSPGQHGELFF
TRBJ2-4 . TRBV24-1 many TGTGCCACCAGTGATTTGGGGGGTAACATTCAGTACTTC CATSDLGGNIQYF
TRBJ1-2 . TRBV12-3/TRBV12-4 medium-sized TGTGCCAGCAGTTTAGCCGGAAACTATGGCTACACCTTC CASSLAGNYGYTF
TRBJ1-1 . TRBV4-3 medium-sized TGCGCCAGCAGCCAAGATAGATGGACTGAAGCTTTCTTT CASSQDRWTEAFF
TRBJ1-4 . TRBV25-1 . TGTGCCAGCAGCCCCTGGTCGGCTAATGAAAAACTGTTTTTT CASSPWSANEKLFF
TRBJ2-3 TRBD1 TRBV12-3/TRBV12-4 medium-sized TGTGCCAGCAGTTACAGCCAGGGGGCGACAGATACGCAGTATTTT CASSYSQGATDTQYF
TRBJ1-5 TRBD1 TRBV5-5 few TGTGCCAGCAGCTTGGTGCCTGGGACAGGAAGATGGGAGTTGCAGCCCCAGCATTTT CASSLVPGTGRWELQPQHF
TRBJ2-5 . TRBV7-3 medium-sized TGTGCCAGCAGCTCGGGACTTTCCCAAGAGACCCAGTACTTC CASSSGLSQETQYF
TRBJ2-2 . TRBV5-5 . TGTGCCAGCAGCTTGTACGGGACCGGGGAGCTGTTTTTT CASSLYGTGELFF
TRBJ2-1 . TRBV9 few TGTGCCAGCAGCGCCCGGGACCAATACAATGAGCAGTTCTTC CASSARDQYNEQFF
TRBJ2-3 . TRBV10-3 medium-sized TGTGCCACCAAGAGGGGCCCCCGGGCAGATACGCAGTATTTT CATKRGPRADTQYF
TRBJ1-2 . TRBV6-6 medium-sized TGTGCCAGCGGTTACGGAGGGGCCTATGGCTACACCTTC CASGYGGAYGYTF
TRBJ2-3 . TRBV15 medium-sized TGTGCCACCAGCAGAGCGAGGGCGGATACGCAGTATTTT CATSRARADTQYF
TRBJ1-2 TRBD1 TRBV29-1 few TGCAGCGTTGAAGTGGGGACAGGTTACTTCTATGGCTACACCTTC CSVEVGTGYFYGYTF
TRBJ2-1 TRBD1 TRBV27 . TGTGCCAGCAGCCCAATCGGGGACAGATCCTGGGGCAATGAGCAGTTCTTC CASSPIGDRSWGNEQFF
TRBJ1-2 . TRBV15 . TGTGCCACCAGCAGCCAAGTATTCGGTCAGACCGATGGCTACACCTTC CATSSQVFGQTDGYTF
TRBJ2-1 . TRBV5-1 medium-sized TGCGCCAGCAGCTTCTCGAAAGAGGATGAGCAGTTCTTC CASSFSKEDEQFF
TRBJ2-2 TRBD2 TRBV6-2/TRBV6-3 medium-sized TGTGCCAGCAGTTACTCGGGGGGGAGCACCGGGGAGCTGTTTTTT CASSYSGGSTGELFF
TRBJ2-5 . TRBV2 . TGTGCCACCCTGGGGGGAGGAGAGACCCAGTACTTC CATLGGGETQYF
TRBJ1-1 . TRBV28 many TGTGCCAGCAGTTCCATAGGGGGGGCCAGGGGCACTGAAGCTTTCTTT CASSSIGGARGTEAFF
TRBJ2-3 . TRBV18 medium-sized TGTGCCAGCTCACCACGAGATACGCAGTATTTT CASSPRDTQYF
TRBJ2-1 . TRBV5-8 medium-sized TGTGCCAGCAGCTCCCTTTGGGGAACAGGGATGGGGGGTAACAATGAGCAGTTCTTC CASSSLWGTGMGGNNEQFF
TRBJ2-1 . TRBV12-3/TRBV12-4 medium-sized TGTGCCAGCAGGGGATACAATGAGCAGTTCTTC CASRGYNEQFF
TRBJ2-7 . TRBV4-2 many TGTGCCAGCTCCGGCACCGGGAGCTACGAGCAGTACTTC CASSGTGSYEQYF
TRBJ2-2 TRBD2 TRBV4-3 many TGCGCCAGCAGCCAAGATCCTCTAGCGGGGGACGCCGGGGAGCTGTTTTTT CASSQDPLAGDAGELFF
TRBJ2-3 . TRBV20-1 medium-sized TGCAGTGCGCAGGGACACCGGGGGGCAGATACGCAGTATTTT CSAQGHRGADTQYF
TRBJ2-5 . TRBV3-1 . TGTGCCAGCAGCCCGACAGGCCAAGAGACCCAGTACTTC CASSPTGQETQYF
TRBJ2-5 . TRBV7-2 medium-sized TGTGCCAGCAGCTTAGACTGGGGCGGACAGCGCCGGCGAGGGACCCAGTACTTC CASSLDWGGQRRRGTQYF
TRBJ2-1 TRBD1 TRBV6-2/TRBV6-3 medium-sized TGTGCCAGCAGTTACCAGGGGGCCTACAATGAGCAGTTCTTC CASSYQGAYNEQFF
TRBJ2-2 TRBD2 TRBV4-2 many TGTGCCAGCAGCCAAATCACCGGGACTAGCGTTACCGGGGAGCTGTTTTTT CASSQITGTSVTGELFF
TRBJ1-1 TRBD1 TRBV25-1 medium-sized TGTGCCAGCAGTGAAACCCCCATTGACAGGGCTAACACTGAAGCTTTCTTT CASSETPIDRANTEAFF
TRBJ2-1 . TRBV7-2 many TGTGCCAGCAGCTTAGCGCCCTTGGGACCGGTAGGAGATGAGCAGTTCTTC CASSLAPLGPVGDEQFF
TRBJ2-1 TRBD2 TRBV7-2 many TGTGCCAGCAGCTTAAGCGGGGGGGTATACAATGAGCAGTTCTTC CASSLSGGVYNEQFF
TRBJ1-4 . TRBV10-3 medium-sized TGTGCCATCAGGGCCGCAACTAATGAAAAACTGTTTTTT CAIRAATNEKLFF
TRBJ1-4 . TRBV10-3 medium-sized TGTGCCATACGAGACGCAACTAATGAAAAACTGTTTTTT CAIRDATNEKLFF
TRBJ1-3 . TRBV6-5 medium-sized TGTGCCAGCAGTTACAGTATCGGGCACTCTGGAAACACCATATATTTT CASSYSIGHSGNTIYF
TRBJ2-5 TRBD2 TRBV27 medium-sized TGTGCCAGCAGTGGGACTAGCGGTCAAGAGACCCAGTACTTC CASSGTSGQETQYF
TRBJ1-1 . TRBV27 medium-sized TGTGCCAGCAGTTTGGAACCGAACACTGAAGCTTTCTTT CASSLEPNTEAFF
TRBJ2-7 TRBD1 TRBV12-3/TRBV12-4 many TGTGCCAGCCTTCCCGGGACAGGGGTGAACGAGCAGTACTTC CASLPGTGVNEQYF
TRBJ1-5 . TRBV7-2 many TGTGCCAGCAGCCTTGGGGCAGGTCGCAATCAGCCCCAGCATTTT CASSLGAGRNQPQHF
TRBJ1-1 . TRBV11-2 many TGTGCCAGCAGCTTAGAATTTGGACGGATGAACACTGAAGCTTTCTTT CASSLEFGRMNTEAFF
TRBJ1-1 . TRBV6-5 medium-sized TGTGCCAGCAGTGCACTACAGGGTACCGAAGCTTTCTTT CASSALQGTEAFF
TRBJ1-3 . TRBV28 . TGTGCCAGCAGTTTATCCTTTTCAGACAGCCACTCTGGAAACACCATATATTTT CASSLSFSDSHSGNTIYF
TRBJ1-1 . TRBV5-1 medium-sized TGCGCCAGCAGGTTCGAGAACACTGAAGCTTTCTTT CASRFENTEAFF
TRBJ2-7 . TRBV29-1 medium-sized TGCAGCGTTGAGGGGTTAAGCTCCTACGAGCAGTACTTC CSVEGLSSYEQYF
TRBJ2-1 . TRBV6-2/TRBV6-3 many TGTGCCAGCAGTTACTCACATATCAATGAGCAGTTCTTC CASSYSHINEQFF
TRBJ2-3 . TRBV20-1 medium-sized TGCAGTGCTAGAGTTGGACGTAGCACAGATACGCAGTATTTT CSARVGRSTDTQYF
TRBJ1-1 TRBD1 TRBV2 few TGTGCCAGCACCGTGGGACAGGCAAGAGACACTGAAGCTTTCTTT CASTVGQARDTEAFF
TRBJ1-4 . TRBV12-3/TRBV12-4 medium-sized TGTGCCAGCACAGACTTCGGACGGAGGGAAAAACTGTTTTTT CASTDFGRREKLFF
TRBJ2-7 . TRBV7-2 medium-sized TGTGCCAGCAGCTCCCTCTACGAGCAGTACTTC CASSSLYEQYF